Each of the 13 T cell receptor beta chains below was sequenced from the same sample in a study of PD-1 blockade in classical Hodgkin lymphoma. Every single patient, without exception, relapsed after autologous stem cell transplantation, and brentuximab vedotin exposure varied. The method was immunoSEQ multiplex PCR; TCRdb's version includes in-frame clones alone and lacks a portion of them. The sample holds 20,000 to 30,000 clones, about four fifths seen once. The specimen was peripheral blood mononuclear cells (PBMCs), collected before the second cycle of nivolumab. All receptors come from a human donor with classical Hodgkin lymphoma.

The chain joins TRBV7-8 to TRBJ2-7; D possibly corresponds to TRBD2 (6 bases). V was trimmed by 3 bases and J by 6 bases, leaving 15 bases between them. This CDR3 has 14 residues. From germline, CDR1 is SGHVS and CDR2 FQNEAQ. The CDR3 reads CASSFGGPAVEQYF. The DNA of the CDR3 is TGTGCCAGCAGCTTCGGGGGACCGGCAGTCGAGCAGTACTTC.

The CDR3 DNA follows: TGTGCCAGCAGTTTTCTAGCGGGGGCTAATGAGCAGTTCTTC. This translates into CASSFLAGANEQFF. The chain has TRBV28 and TRBJ2-1; 10 bases match TRBD2. This CDR3 has 14 residues. V shed 3 bases and J 7 bases; nucleotides not matched to a gene: 3. Per germline, CDR1 MDHEN and CDR2 SYDVKM.

The genes are TRBV4-3 and TRBJ2-7; 8 bases agree with TRBD2. V lost 1 base, J lost 3 bases, and 5 bases stayed unmatched. CDR3 length: 15 residues. The germline V gene has CDR1 LGHNA and CDR2 YSLEER. The CDR3, as DNA: TGCGCCAGCAGCCAAGGGGTAGCGGGGATCTACGAGCAGTACTTC. It yields the protein CASSQGVAGIYEQYF.

CDR3 loop: CASSVGALGAYEQYF. In nucleotides, the CDR3 is TGTGCCAGCAGCGTGGGGGCCCTTGGGGCCTACGAGCAGTACTTC. The J gene is TRBJ2-7, the V gene TRBV9, with D perhaps matching TRBD1 (6 bases). The CDR3 covers 15 residues. CDR1 is SGDLS and CDR2 is YYNGEE in the germline V gene. The V and J ends lost 2 bases and 2 bases respectively, with 14 bases between them. The full variable domain, rest sourced from reference TRBV9 and TRBJ2-7, is DSGVTQTPKHLITATGQRVTLRCSPRSGDLSVYWYQQSLDQGLQFLIQYYNGEERAKGNILERFSAQQFPDLHSELNLSSLELGDSALYFCASSVGALGAYEQYFGPGTRLTVT.

The CDR3 bases are TGTGCCAGCACCCCCGCCGGGGGAATCCCCAGTGAAGCTTTCTTT. Its protein product is CASTPAGGIPSEAFF. The V and J genes are TRBV9 and TRBJ1-1; D might be TRBD1 (5 bases). CDR1 is SGDLS, CDR2 YYNGEE, per germline. This CDR3 spans 15 amino acids. V lost 6 bases and J lost 7, with 22 bases in between.

This clone was detected only once. The rearrangement links TRBV19 to TRBJ1-1; no clear D gene. CDR3 size: 14 residues. Per germline, CDR1 LNHDA and CDR2 SQIVND (reference sequence). V was pared by 6 bases and J by 3 bases, with 14 bases between. The CDR3 region has the DNA TGTGCCAGTAGACTGGGTCCCACTTACACTGAAGCTTTCTTT. Translated, it gives CASRLGPTYTEAFF.

The chain uses TRBV7-9 and TRBJ1-3, with 7 bases fitting TRBD1. The J segment lost 0 bases and the V segment lost 0 bases, leaving 5 bases of the junction unmatched. Germline loops: CDR1 SEHNR, CDR2 FQNEAQ (reference sequence). The CDR3 extends over 17 amino acids. This CDR3 is CASSLAGTASSGNTIYF. In DNA form, the CDR3 reads TGTGCCAGCAGCTTAGCGGGGACAGCCTCCTCTGGAAACACCATATATTTT.

The V and J genes are TRBV11-3 and TRBJ2-2, with D unclear. Germline V gene sequence: CDR1 SGHNT, CDR2 YENEEA. The V end lost 5 bases, the J end lost 4 bases, and 8 bases lay between the germline ends. There are 13 residues in the CDR3. CDR3 sequence reads: CASSRTPTGELFF. The CDR3 DNA reads as TGTGCCAGCAGCCGAACCCCCACCGGGGAGCTGTTTTTT.

The chain carries TRBV7-6 and TRBJ2-7; D unresolved. Germline V CDR1 and CDR2: SGHVS, FNYEAQ. V dropped 3 bases and J dropped 0 bases, with 6 bases sitting between them. This CDR3 has 13 residues. CDR3 DNA sequence: TGTGCCAGCAGCTTTGGCGGCTCCTACGAGCAGTACTTC. It is translated as CASSFGGSYEQYF.

Within the sample, this clone is medium-sized. The chain employs TRBV19 and TRBJ1-6, with 7 bases matching TRBD1. The CDR3 extends over 16 amino acids. Trimming took 9 bases from V and 0 from J; bases not matched to a gene: 8. Germline V gene data show CDR1 as LNHDA and CDR2 as SQIVND (reference sequence). The CDR3 is CASRGKFSSYNSPLHF. As DNA, the CDR3 is TGTGCCAGCAGGGGGAAGTTTAGCTCCTATAATTCACCCCTCCACTTT.

The chain carries TRBV5-6 and TRBJ2-1; 8 nucleotides line up with TRBD1. The CDR3 consists of 13 residues. V shed 3 bases, J shed 9 bases, and the junction held 5 bases outside the gene matches. Germline assignment: CDR1 SGHDT and CDR2 YYEEEE. CDR3 sequence reads: CASSSLTGAEQFF. The CDR3 nucleotides are TGTGCCAGCAGCTCCCTGACAGGGGCTGAGCAGTTCTTC.

The rearrangement links TRBV28 to TRBJ1-3, with unresolved D. CDR3 length: 13 residues. From germline, CDR1 is MDHEN and CDR2 SYDVKM. Trimming removed 7 bases from V and 0 bases from J, with 7 bases in between. The CDR3 nucleotides read TGTGCCAGCATTAGCAGCTCTGGAAACACCATATATTTT. Translation gives CASISSSGNTIYF.

The chain uses TRBV5-4 and TRBJ2-1; D possibly corresponds to TRBD2 (5 bases). The V gene lost 0 bases and the J gene lost 5 bases, with 15 bases spanning the gap. CDR1 is SGHNT, CDR2 YYREEE, per germline (reference sequence). This CDR3 contains 16 residues. CDR3 coding DNA: TGTGCCAGCAGCTTGGGTGGCCCCGGGGAAAACAATGAGCAGTTCTTC. Translating gives CASSLGGPGENNEQFF.